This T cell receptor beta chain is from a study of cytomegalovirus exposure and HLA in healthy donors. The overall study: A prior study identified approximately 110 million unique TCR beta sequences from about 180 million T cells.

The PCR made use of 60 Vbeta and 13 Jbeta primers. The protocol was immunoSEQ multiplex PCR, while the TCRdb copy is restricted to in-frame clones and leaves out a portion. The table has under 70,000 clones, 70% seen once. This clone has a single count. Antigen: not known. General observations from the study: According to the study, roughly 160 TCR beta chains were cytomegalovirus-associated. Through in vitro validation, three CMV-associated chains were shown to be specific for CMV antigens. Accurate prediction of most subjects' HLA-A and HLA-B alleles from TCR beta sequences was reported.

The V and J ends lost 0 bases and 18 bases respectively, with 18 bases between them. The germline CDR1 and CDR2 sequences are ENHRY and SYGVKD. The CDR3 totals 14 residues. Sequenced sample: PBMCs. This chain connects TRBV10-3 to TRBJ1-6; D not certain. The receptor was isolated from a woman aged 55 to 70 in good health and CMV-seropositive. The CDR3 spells CAISESTEVAYPHF. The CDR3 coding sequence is TGTGCCATCAGTGAGTCGACGGAGGTGGCCTATCCCCACTTT.